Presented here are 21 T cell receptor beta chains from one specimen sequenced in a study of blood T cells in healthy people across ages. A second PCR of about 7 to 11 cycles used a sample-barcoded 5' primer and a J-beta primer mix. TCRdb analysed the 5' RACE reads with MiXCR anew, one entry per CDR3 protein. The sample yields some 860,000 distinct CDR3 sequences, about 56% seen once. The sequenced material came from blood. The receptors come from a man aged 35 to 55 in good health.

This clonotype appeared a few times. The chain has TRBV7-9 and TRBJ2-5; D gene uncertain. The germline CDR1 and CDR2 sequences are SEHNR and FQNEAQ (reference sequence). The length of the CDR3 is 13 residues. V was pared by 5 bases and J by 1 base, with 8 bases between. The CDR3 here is CASSPPAQETQYF. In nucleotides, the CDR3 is TGTGCCAGCAGCCCCCCGGCCCAAGAGACCCAGTACTTC.

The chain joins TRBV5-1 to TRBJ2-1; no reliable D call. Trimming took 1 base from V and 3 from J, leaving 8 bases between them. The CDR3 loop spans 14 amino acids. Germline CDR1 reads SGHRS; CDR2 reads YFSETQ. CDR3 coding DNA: TGCGCCAGCAGCTTGCGTCGGATCTACAATGAGCAGTTCTTC. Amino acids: CASSLRRIYNEQFF.

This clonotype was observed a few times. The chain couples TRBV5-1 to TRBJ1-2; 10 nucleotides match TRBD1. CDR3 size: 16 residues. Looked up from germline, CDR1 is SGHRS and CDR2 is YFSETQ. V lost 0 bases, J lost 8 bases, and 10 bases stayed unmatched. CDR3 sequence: CASSLVGTGVGGGYTF. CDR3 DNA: TGCGCCAGCAGCTTGGTAGGGACAGGGGTTGGAGGAGGCTACACCTTC.

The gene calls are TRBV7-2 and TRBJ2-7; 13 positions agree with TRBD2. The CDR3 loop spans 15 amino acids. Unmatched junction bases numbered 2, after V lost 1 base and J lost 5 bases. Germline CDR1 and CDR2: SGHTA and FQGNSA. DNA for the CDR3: TGTGCCAGCAGCTTAGGCGGACTAGCGGGAGACGAGCAGTACTTC. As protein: CASSLGGLAGDEQYF.

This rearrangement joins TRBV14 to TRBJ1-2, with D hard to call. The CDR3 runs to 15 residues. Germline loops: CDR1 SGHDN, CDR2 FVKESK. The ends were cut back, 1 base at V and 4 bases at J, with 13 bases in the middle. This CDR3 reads CASSQASPPGYGYTF. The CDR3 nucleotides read TGTGCCAGCAGCCAAGCAAGCCCCCCGGGCTATGGCTACACCTTC.

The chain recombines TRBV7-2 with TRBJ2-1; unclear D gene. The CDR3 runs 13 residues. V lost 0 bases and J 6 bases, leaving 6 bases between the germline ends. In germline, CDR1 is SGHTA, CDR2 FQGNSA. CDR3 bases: TGTGCCAGCAGCTTAGCGCACAGCAATGAGCAGTTCTTC. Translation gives CASSLAHSNEQFF.

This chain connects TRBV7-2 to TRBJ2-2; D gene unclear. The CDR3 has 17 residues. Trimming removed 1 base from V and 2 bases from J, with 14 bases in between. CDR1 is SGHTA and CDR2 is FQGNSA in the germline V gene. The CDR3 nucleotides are TGTGCCAGCAGCTTAGGACCAGGCAAAATAAACACCGGGGAGCTGTTTTTT. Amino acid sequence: CASSLGPGKINTGELFF.

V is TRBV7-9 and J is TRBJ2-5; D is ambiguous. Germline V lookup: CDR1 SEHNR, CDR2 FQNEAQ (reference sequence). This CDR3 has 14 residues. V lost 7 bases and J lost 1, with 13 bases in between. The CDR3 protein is CASTFEQFQETQYF. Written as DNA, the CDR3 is TGTGCCAGCACCTTCGAACAGTTCCAAGAGACCCAGTACTTC.

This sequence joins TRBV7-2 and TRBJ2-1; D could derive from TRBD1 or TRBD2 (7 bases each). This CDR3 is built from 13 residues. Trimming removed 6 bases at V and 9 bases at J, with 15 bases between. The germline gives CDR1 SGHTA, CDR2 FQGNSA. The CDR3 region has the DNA TGTGCCAGCAGTGGCCAGGGGGAGGGTGAGCAGTTCTTC. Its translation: CASSGQGEGEQFF.

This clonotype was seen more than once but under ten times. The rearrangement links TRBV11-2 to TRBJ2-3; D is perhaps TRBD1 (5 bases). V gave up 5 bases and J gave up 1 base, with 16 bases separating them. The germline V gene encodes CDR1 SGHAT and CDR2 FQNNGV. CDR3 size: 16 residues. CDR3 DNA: TGTGCCAGCAGCCTCCTTTGGGGCAGCGGCACAGATACGCAGTATTTT. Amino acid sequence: CASSLLWGSGTDTQYF.

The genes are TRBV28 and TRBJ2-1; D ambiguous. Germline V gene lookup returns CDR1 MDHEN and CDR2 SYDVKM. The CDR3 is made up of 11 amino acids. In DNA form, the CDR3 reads TGTGCTATCCAGTCCTACAATGAGCAGTTCTTC. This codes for CAIQSYNEQFF.

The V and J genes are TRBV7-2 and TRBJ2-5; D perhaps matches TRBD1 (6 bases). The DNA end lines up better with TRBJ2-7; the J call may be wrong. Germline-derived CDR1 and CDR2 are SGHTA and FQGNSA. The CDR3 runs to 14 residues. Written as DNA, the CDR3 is TGTGCCAGCAGTTCACGGGACAACCCCTACGAGCAGTACTTC. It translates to CASSSRDNPYEQYF.

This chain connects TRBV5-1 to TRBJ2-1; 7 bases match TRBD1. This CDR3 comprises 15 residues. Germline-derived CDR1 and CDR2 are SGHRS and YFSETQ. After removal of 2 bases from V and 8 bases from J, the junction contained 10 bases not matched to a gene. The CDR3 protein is CASSFNPGQRYEQFF. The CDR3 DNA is TGCGCCAGCAGCTTTAACCCGGGACAGCGCTATGAGCAGTTCTTC.

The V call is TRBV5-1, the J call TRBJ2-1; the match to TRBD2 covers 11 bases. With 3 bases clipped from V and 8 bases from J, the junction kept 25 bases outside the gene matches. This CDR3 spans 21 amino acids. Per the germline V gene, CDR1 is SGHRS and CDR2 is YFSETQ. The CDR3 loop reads CASSYQISTSGSPPSSYEQFF. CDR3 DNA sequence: TGCGCCAGCAGCTATCAAATAAGTACTAGCGGGAGCCCACCCTCGAGCTATGAGCAGTTCTTC.

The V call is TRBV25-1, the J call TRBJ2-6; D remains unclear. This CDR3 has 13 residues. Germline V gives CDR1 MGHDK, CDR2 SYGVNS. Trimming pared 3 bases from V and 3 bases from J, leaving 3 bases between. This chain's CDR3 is CASSDFGANVLTF. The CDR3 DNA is TGTGCCAGCAGTGATTTTGGGGCCAACGTCCTGACTTTC.

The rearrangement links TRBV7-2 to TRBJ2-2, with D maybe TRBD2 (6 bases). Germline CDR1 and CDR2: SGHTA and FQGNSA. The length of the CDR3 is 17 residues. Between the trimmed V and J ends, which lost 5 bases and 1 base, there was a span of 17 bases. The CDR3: CASSRRGGSVNTGELFF. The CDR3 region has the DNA TGTGCCAGCAGCAGGAGGGGTGGGTCGGTGAACACCGGGGAGCTGTTTTTT.

Here the CDR3 DNA reads TGTGCCAGCAGTTTCAGCGGGGGGGCGGGTTACAATGAGCAGTTCTTC. The encoded protein is CASSFSGGAGYNEQFF. The genes are TRBV12-3 or TRBV12-4 and TRBJ2-1; TRBD2 aligns across 10 bases. The CDR3 totals 16 residues. With 3 bases clipped from V and 4 bases from J, the junction kept 6 bases outside the gene matches.

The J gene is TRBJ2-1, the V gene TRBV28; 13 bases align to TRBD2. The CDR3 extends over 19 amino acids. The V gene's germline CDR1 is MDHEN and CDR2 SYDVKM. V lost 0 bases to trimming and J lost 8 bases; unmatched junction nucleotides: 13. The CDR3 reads CASSLWSRTSGSRYDEQFF. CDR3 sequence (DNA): TGTGCCAGCAGTTTATGGTCCCGGACTAGCGGGAGTAGGTACGATGAGCAGTTCTTC. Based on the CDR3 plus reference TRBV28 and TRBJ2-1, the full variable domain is DVKVTQSSRYLVKRTGEKVFLECVQDMDHENMFWYRQDPGLGLRLIYFSYDVKMKEKGDIPEGYSVSREKKERFSLILESASTNQTSMYLCASSLWSRTSGSRYDEQFFGPGTRLTVL.

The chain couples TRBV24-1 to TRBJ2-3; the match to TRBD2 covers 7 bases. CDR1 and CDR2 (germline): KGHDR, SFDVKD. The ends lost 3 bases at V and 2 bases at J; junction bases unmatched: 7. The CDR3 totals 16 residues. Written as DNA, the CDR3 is TGTGCCACCAGTGATGAAGAAGCGGGGTACACAGATACGCAGTATTTT. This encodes CATSDEEAGYTDTQYF.

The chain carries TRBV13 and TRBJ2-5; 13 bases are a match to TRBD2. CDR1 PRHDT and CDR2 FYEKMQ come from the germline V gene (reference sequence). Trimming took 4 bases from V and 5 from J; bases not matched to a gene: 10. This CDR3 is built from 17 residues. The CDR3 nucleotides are TGTGCCAGCAGCTCCGGGACTAGCGGGGTGTTTCGGGAGACCCAGTACTTC. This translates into CASSSGTSGVFRETQYF.

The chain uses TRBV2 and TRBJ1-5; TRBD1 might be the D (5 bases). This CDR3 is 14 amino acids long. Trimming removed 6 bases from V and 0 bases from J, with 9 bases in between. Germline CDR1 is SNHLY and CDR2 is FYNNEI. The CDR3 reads CASRGDYSNQPQHF. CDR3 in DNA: TGTGCCAGCAGGGGGGACTATAGCAATCAGCCCCAGCATTTT.